This record looks at one T cell receptor (beta chain) sequence and its context. A patient was excluded if there was uncontrolled infection, other autoimmune disease, pregnancy or lactation. Based on clinical symptoms, serum thyroxine and TRAb, thyroid ultrasound and orbital computed tomography, diagnoses were reached. Germline values: CDR1 SGHTA, CDR2 FQGNSA. The length of the CDR3 is 12 residues. V lost 3 bases and J 4 bases, leaving 7 bases between the germline ends. This sample was included in a study of T cells in Graves' hyperthyroidism and ophthalmopathy. Amplification targeted TCR beta CDR3 regions from RNA transcripts. When the TCR CDR3 underwent first-round RT-PCR, the HTBI primer set was used. One entry per CDR3 protein, called by TCRdb with MiXCR from the multiplex PCR reads. The data hold fewer than 55,000 distinct CDR3 sequences, with approximately 50% observed a single time.

The TCR comes from a man between 18 and 35 years old with Graves' hyperthyroidism. V usage is TRBV7-2 and J usage is TRBJ2-7; D perhaps matches TRBD1 (5 bases). The sample comprised peripheral blood or thyroid tissue (not recorded which). CDR3 sequence: CTSSFSGYEQYF. CDR3 nucleotide sequence: TGTACCAGCAGCTTCTCAGGGTACGAGCAGTACTTC.